The sample holds a few counts of the clone carrying this TCR beta chain. What it binds is not known. With a much larger clone just one base away, this may be a read error. TCRdb re-called the reads through MiXCR, storing one row per CDR3 protein. This sample has about 450,000 distinct CDR3 sequences, with approximately 30% found just once. These data belong to a study of T cell repertoires in cytomegalovirus infection. Overall study: Evidence of both CMV infection and a matching HLA type came from public TCR beta signatures. The study's findings and limits: Within the response measured ex vivo, HLA-C-restricted CMV-specific TCR beta clonotypes were dominant. CMV carriers having the relevant HLA were flagged by cumulative public TCR beta family frequency.

The germline gives CDR1 LNHDA, CDR2 SQIVND (reference sequence). There are 15 residues in the CDR3. Material: PBMCs. The chain couples TRBV19 to TRBJ2-1; 7 positions match TRBD1. The origin of this receptor is a human donor in good health (CMV status not recorded). Some clones in this sample may be carry-over from other donors' samples. The CDR3 DNA follows: TGTGCCAGTAGTATGGACAGGAGCTCCTACAATGAGCAGCTCTTC. Translated, it gives CASSMDRSSYNEQLF.